These 19 T cell receptor beta chains came from one sample sequenced in a study of blood T cell repertoires in COVID-19. Data came from immunoSEQ multiplex PCR; TCRdb stores just in-frame clones and leaves some out. Of over 75,000 clones detected, 86% appear once; the ten largest clones hold more than 25%. Specimen: peripheral blood. The receptor set was obtained from a human donor in a cohort sampled during active COVID-19.

In its sample, this clone was seen a few times. The chain uses TRBV7-8 and TRBJ2-3; D not resolved. The CDR3 spans 14 residues. Germline lookup yields CDR1 SGHVS and CDR2 FQNEAQ. V was shortened by 1 base and J by 2 bases, with 7 bases between the two germline ends. This CDR3 reads CASSLGGNTDTQYF. As DNA, the CDR3 is TGTGCCAGCAGCTTAGGAGGAAACACAGATACGCAGTATTTT.

The J gene is TRBJ1-5, the V gene TRBV28; possibly TRBD1 for D (5 bases). With 2 bases removed from V and 1 base from J, the gap between germline ends came to 12 bases. Germline CDR1 MDHEN, CDR2 SYDVKM. The CDR3 runs to 16 residues. CDR3 in amino acids: CASSLEQVFSNQPQHF. CDR3 in DNA: TGTGCCAGCAGTTTAGAACAGGTATTCAGCAATCAGCCCCAGCATTTT.

This chain uses TRBV6-2 or TRBV6-3 with TRBJ2-1, with D perhaps matching TRBD2 (6 bases). Germline CDR1 is MNHEY and CDR2 is SVGEGT. The ends were cut back, 6 bases at V and 5 bases at J, with 17 bases in the middle. The CDR3 has 15 residues. The CDR3, as DNA: TGTGCCAGCAGCCGCGACTCGGCGGGGAACAATGAGCAGTTCTTC. Encoded protein: CASSRDSAGNNEQFF.

The V gene is TRBV30, the J gene TRBJ1-2, with TRBD1 matching over 8 bases. The germline V gene has CDR1 GTSNPN and CDR2 SVGIG (reference sequence). The J segment lost 6 bases and the V segment lost 6 bases, leaving 12 bases of the junction unmatched. This CDR3 comprises 14 residues. DNA of the CDR3: TGTGCCTGCCTAGGGGCAGGGGGCAGGCATGGCTACACCTTC. Amino acid sequence: CACLGAGGRHGYTF.

J is TRBJ2-3 and V is TRBV6-5, with D possibly matching TRBD2 (6 bases). V was pared by 7 bases and J by 1 base, with 9 bases between. The CDR3 runs 13 residues. Germline V lookup: CDR1 MNHEY, CDR2 SVGAGI. CDR3 sequence: CASKERGTDTQYF. CDR3 nucleotide sequence: TGTGCCAGCAAAGAGCGGGGCACAGATACGCAGTATTTT.

V and J are TRBV28 and TRBJ2-6; 11 bases match TRBD1. The junction had 6 bases not matched to a gene; V was cut back by 7 bases and J by 4 bases. The CDR3 totals 16 residues. CDR1 and CDR2 (germline): MDHEN, SYDVKM. The CDR3 spells CASIGTGGLGANVLTF. CDR3 coding DNA: TGTGCCAGCATAGGGACAGGGGGTCTGGGGGCCAACGTCCTGACTTTC.

The rearrangement uses TRBV7-9 and TRBJ1-2; D uncertain. This CDR3 is built from 13 residues. Trimming shortened V by 2 bases and J by 8 bases, and 12 bases separated the two germline ends. CDR1 is SEHNR, CDR2 FQNEAQ, per germline (reference sequence). CDR3 in DNA: TGTGCCAGCAGCTTATCGGCGGCGGGGGGCTACACCTTC. Translated: CASSLSAAGGYTF.

This clone was picked up one time. CDR3 region: CASSPSQAGEDEQFF. CDR3 coding DNA: TGCGCCAGCAGCCCCAGTCAAGCGGGAGAAGACGAGCAGTTCTTC. J is TRBJ2-1 and V is TRBV4-1, with 8 positions matching TRBD2. The CDR3 loop spans 15 amino acids. The V and J ends lost 4 bases and 10 bases, in that order; junction bases with no gene match: 12. Germline V lookup: CDR1 MGHRA, CDR2 YSYEKL.

The genes are TRBV7-9 and TRBJ2-3; 10 positions agree with TRBD2. V lost 1 base to trimming and J lost 4 bases; unmatched junction nucleotides: 5. The CDR3 runs 16 residues. Germline V gene data show CDR1 as SEHNR and CDR2 as FQNEAQ (reference sequence). CDR3 bases: TGTGCCAGCAGCTTAGTGGCTAGCGGGAGCGCAGATACGCAGTATTTT. Protein product: CASSLVASGSADTQYF. The complete variable domain, with remaining parts taken from reference TRBV7-9 and TRBJ2-3, reads DTGVSQNPRHKITKRGQNVTFRCDPISEHNRLYWYRQTLGQGPEFLTYFQNEAQLEKSRLLSDRFSAERPKGSFSTLEIQRTEQGDSAMYLCASSLVASGSADTQYFGPGTRLTVL.

CDR3 loop: CASSPKGAESIAKNIQYF. CDR3 nucleotide sequence: TGTGCCAGCAGTCCCAAGGGGGCAGAATCTATAGCCAAAAACATTCAGTACTTC. The V and J genes are TRBV27 and TRBJ2-4, with 7 bases identical to TRBD1. This CDR3 has 18 residues. Germline lookup yields CDR1 MNHEY and CDR2 SMNVEV (reference sequence). J was trimmed by 0 bases and V by 5 bases; bases with no gene match: 13.

This chain uses TRBV28 with TRBJ2-7, with TRBD1 matching 9 bases. From germline, CDR1 is MDHEN and CDR2 SYDVKM. The ends lost 10 bases at V and 2 bases at J; junction bases unmatched: 6. This CDR3 region has 13 residues. The CDR3 nucleotides read TGTGCCACCGCGGGACAGGGTGCCTACGAGCAGTACTTC. Translation: CATAGQGAYEQYF.

V is TRBV6-2 or TRBV6-3 and J is TRBJ2-7, with D possibly matching TRBD1 (6 bases). This CDR3 region has 13 residues. The ends were cut back, 5 bases at V and 3 bases at J, with 11 bases in the middle. Germline loops: CDR1 MNHEY, CDR2 SVGEGT. Written as DNA, the CDR3 is TGTGCCAGCAGTCCGGACAGCCTCTACGAGCAGTACTTC. Translation: CASSPDSLYEQYF.

The chain recombines TRBV6-2 or TRBV6-3 with TRBJ2-7, with D perhaps matching TRBD2 (5 bases). Germline CDR1 is MNHEY and CDR2 is SVGEGT. The length of the CDR3 is 14 residues. V gave up 6 bases and J gave up 0 bases, with 12 bases separating them. The CDR3 DNA is TGTGCCAGCAGCGGGCGGGTCAGCTCCTACGAGCAGTACTTC. Translated, it gives CASSGRVSSYEQYF.

The chain carries TRBV6-1 and TRBJ2-3, with D maybe TRBD2 (6 bases). V shed 3 bases and J shed 1 base, with 11 bases lying between them. The CDR3 contains 15 residues. Germline-derived CDR1 and CDR2 are MNHNS and SASEGT. The CDR3, as DNA: TGTGCCAGCAGTGATTCGTGGGGGGGCACAGATACGCAGTATTTT. It translates to CASSDSWGGTDTQYF.

V is TRBV2 and J is TRBJ1-2; D uncertain. This CDR3 comprises 13 residues. Germline V gene lookup returns CDR1 SNHLY and CDR2 FYNNEI. The germline V and J ends were trimmed by 4 bases and 0 bases, with 6 bases remaining between them. The chain's CDR3 is CASSVSTNYGYTF. As DNA, the CDR3 is TGTGCCAGCAGTGTAAGCACTAACTATGGCTACACCTTC.

The rearrangement links TRBV6-5 to TRBJ2-1; 8 nucleotides agree with TRBD1. Trimming at V came to 6 bases and at J to 6 bases, leaving 7 bases not matched to a gene. Germline CDR1 and CDR2: MNHEY and SVGAGI. The CDR3 has 14 residues. The CDR3 sequence: CASSPDRGGNEQFF. The CDR3 region has the DNA TGTGCCAGCAGCCCAGACAGGGGAGGCAATGAGCAGTTCTTC.

This clone is a singleton in its sample. The J gene is TRBJ2-3, the V gene TRBV5-4; tentative D call: TRBD2 (6 bases). The CDR3 contains 13 residues. Germline CDR1 SGHNT, CDR2 YYREEE (reference sequence). The V gene lost 1 base and the J gene lost 5 bases, with 8 bases spanning the gap. CDR3 nucleotide sequence: TGTGCCAGCAGCTTGCGGGGAGGAGATACGCAGTATTTT. Its translation is CASSLRGGDTQYF. Variable domain in full (rest from reference TRBV5-4 and TRBJ2-3): ETGVTQSPTHLIKTRGQQVTLRCSSQSGHNTVSWYQQALGQGPQFIFQYYREEENGRGNFPPRFSGLQFPNYSSELNVNALELDDSALYLCASSLRGGDTQYFGPGTRLTVL.

The sample holds a few counts of this clone. J is TRBJ2-7 and V is TRBV24-1, with D hard to call. The CDR3 has 13 amino acids. CDR1 and CDR2 (germline): KGHDR, SFDVKD. Between the trimmed V and J ends, which lost 0 bases and 7 bases, there was a span of 9 bases. CDR3 coding DNA: TGTGCCACCAGTGATTTGTCGGGTGGAGAGCAGTACTTC. Translation gives CATSDLSGGEQYF.

The chain combines TRBV4-3 with TRBJ2-7, with D perhaps TRBD1 (5 bases). This CDR3 region has 15 residues. Trimming cost V 0 bases and J 3 bases, with 12 bases left between them. Germline CDR1 and CDR2: LGHNA and YSLEER. In DNA form, the CDR3 reads TGCGCCAGCAGCCAAGATTGGGCAGGGCTCTACGAGCAGTACTTC. Translated: CASSQDWAGLYEQYF.